The clone carrying this T cell receptor (beta chain) appeared once. Its antigen is undetermined. PCR amplification relied on 60 Vbeta primers (plus 13 Jbeta primers). Clones were sequenced by immunoSEQ multiplex PCR, and TCRdb holds only the in-frame ones, with some missing. The sample records more than 75,000 clones, 84% being singletons. The sample comes from a study of cytomegalovirus exposure and HLA in healthy donors. Notes on the study in general: It was only CMV serostatus that was available as immune exposure information.

This CDR3 comprises 14 residues. Germline values: CDR1 LNHDA, CDR2 SQIVND (reference sequence). The V end was cut by 0 bases, the J end by 4 bases, with 9 bases between. This rearrangement joins TRBV19 to TRBJ1-2; D unclear. This receptor was identified in a woman under 30 in good health and CMV-seropositive. Sequencing was carried out using PBMCs. The chain's CDR3 is CASSIDRGPYGYTF. CDR3 in DNA: TGTGCCAGTAGTATAGATCGGGGTCCCTATGGCTACACCTTC.